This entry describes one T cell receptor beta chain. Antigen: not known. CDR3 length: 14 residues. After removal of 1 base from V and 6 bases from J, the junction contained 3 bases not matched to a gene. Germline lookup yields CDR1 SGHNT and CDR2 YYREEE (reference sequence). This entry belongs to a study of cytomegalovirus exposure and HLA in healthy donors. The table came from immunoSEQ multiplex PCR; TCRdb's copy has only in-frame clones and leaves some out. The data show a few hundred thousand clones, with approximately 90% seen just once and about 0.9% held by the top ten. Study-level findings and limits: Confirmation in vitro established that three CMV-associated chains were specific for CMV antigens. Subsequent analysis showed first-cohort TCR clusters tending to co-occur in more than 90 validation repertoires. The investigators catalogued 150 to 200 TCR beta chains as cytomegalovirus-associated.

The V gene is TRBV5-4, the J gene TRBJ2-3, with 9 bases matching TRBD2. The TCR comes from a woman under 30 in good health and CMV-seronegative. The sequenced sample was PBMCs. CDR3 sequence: CASSLRLAGDTQYF. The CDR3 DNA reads TGTGCCAGCAGCTTGAGGCTAGCGGGGGATACGCAGTATTTT. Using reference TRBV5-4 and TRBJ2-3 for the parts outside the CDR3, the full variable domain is ETGVTQSPTHLIKTRGQQVTLRCSSQSGHNTVSWYQQALGQGPQFIFQYYREEENGRGNFPPRFSGLQFPNYSSELNVNALELDDSALYLCASSLRLAGDTQYFGPGTRLTVL.